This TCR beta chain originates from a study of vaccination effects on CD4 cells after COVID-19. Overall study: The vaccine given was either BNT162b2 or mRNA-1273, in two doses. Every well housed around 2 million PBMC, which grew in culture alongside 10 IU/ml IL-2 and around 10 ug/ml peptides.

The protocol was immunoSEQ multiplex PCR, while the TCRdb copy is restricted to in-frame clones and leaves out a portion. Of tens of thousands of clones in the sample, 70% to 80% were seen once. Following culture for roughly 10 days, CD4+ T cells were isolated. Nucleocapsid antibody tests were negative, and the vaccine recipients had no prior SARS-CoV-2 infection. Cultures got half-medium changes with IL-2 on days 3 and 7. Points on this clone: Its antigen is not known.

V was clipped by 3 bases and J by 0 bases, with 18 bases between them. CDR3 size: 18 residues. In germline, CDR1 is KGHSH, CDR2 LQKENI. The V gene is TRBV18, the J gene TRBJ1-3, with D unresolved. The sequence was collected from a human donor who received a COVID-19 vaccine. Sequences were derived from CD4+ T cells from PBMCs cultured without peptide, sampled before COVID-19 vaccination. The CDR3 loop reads CASSPDTRGASSGNTIYF. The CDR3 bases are TGTGCCAGCTCACCGGATACCCGGGGTGCCTCCTCTGGAAACACCATATATTTT. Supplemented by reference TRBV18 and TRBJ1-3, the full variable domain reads NAGVMQNPRHLVRRRGQEARLRCSPMKGHSHVYWYRQLPEEGLKFMVYLQKENIIDESGMPKERFSAEFPKEGPSILRIQQVVRGDSAAYFCASSPDTRGASSGNTIYFGEGSWLTVV.